These T cell receptor beta chains were read from a single sample in a study of blood T cell repertoires in COVID-19. Sequenced by immunoSEQ multiplex PCR; TCRdb stores in-frame clones only, minus some. The sample lists around 56,000 clones, approximately 88% occurring once. Sample: peripheral blood. The source is a human donor in a cohort sampled during active COVID-19. Each CDR3 is given with its conserved first and last residue. Fields, in order: D gene, CDR3 length, J gene, clone size, V gene, CDR3 DNA, CDR3 protein. A D gene is named only where the DNA matches it firmly. Clone size is stated in some rows and not others, as once, few, many or a class when expanded.

D gene: -
CDR3 length: 13
J gene: TRBJ2-3
clone size: -
V gene: TRBV6-5
CDR3 DNA: TGTGCCAGCCTTTCTCCACTCTGGGATACGCAGTATTTT
CDR3 protein: CASLSPLWDTQYF

D gene: -
CDR3 length: 15
J gene: TRBJ1-1
clone size: -
V gene: TRBV5-1
CDR3 DNA: TGCGCCAGCAGCTTGGAGGACAGTCTGAGGACTGAAGCTTTCTTT
CDR3 protein: CASSLEDSLRTEAFF

D gene: TRBD1
CDR3 length: 14
J gene: TRBJ2-3
clone size: -
V gene: TRBV11-3
CDR3 DNA: TGTGCCAGCAGCCCCCACAGGGGAACAGATACGCAGTATTTT
CDR3 protein: CASSPHRGTDTQYF

D gene: TRBD2
CDR3 length: 15
J gene: TRBJ2-1
clone size: -
V gene: TRBV7-2
CDR3 DNA: TGTGCCAGCAGTCTGGGACTAGCGACCTACAATGAGCAGTTCTTC
CDR3 protein: CASSLGLATYNEQFF

D gene: -
CDR3 length: 12
J gene: TRBJ2-7
clone size: -
V gene: TRBV29-1
CDR3 DNA: TGCAGCGTCAGGACAGACTCCTACGAGCAGTACTTC
CDR3 protein: CSVRTDSYEQYF

D gene: -
CDR3 length: 12
J gene: TRBJ1-1
clone size: few
V gene: TRBV6-6
CDR3 DNA: TGTGCCAGCAGGCCCGGGAGGACTGAAGCTTTCTTT
CDR3 protein: CASRPGRTEAFF

D gene: TRBD1
CDR3 length: 14
J gene: TRBJ1-2
clone size: -
V gene: TRBV28
CDR3 DNA: TGTGCCAGCAGGGACAGGGGGCTATTTCAGGCCTACACCTTC
CDR3 protein: CASRDRGLFQAYTF

D gene: TRBD1
CDR3 length: 16
J gene: TRBJ1-2
clone size: once
V gene: TRBV19
CDR3 DNA: TGTGCCAGTAGTATCTCCAGCCCACAGGGGATCCGTGGCTACACCTTC
CDR3 protein: CASSISSPQGIRGYTF

D gene: TRBD1
CDR3 length: 15
J gene: TRBJ2-5
clone size: -
V gene: TRBV7-9
CDR3 DNA: TGTGCCAGCAGCTTAGAAGGACAGGGGCGAGAGACCCAGTACTTC
CDR3 protein: CASSLEGQGRETQYF

D gene: TRBD2
CDR3 length: 14
J gene: TRBJ2-1
clone size: -
V gene: TRBV6-5
CDR3 DNA: TGTGCCAGCAGGACTAGCGGGGGACGCCGTGAGCAGTTCTTC
CDR3 protein: CASRTSGGRREQFF

D gene: -
CDR3 length: 15
J gene: TRBJ2-1
clone size: -
V gene: TRBV3-1/TRBV3-2
CDR3 DNA: TGTGCCAGCAGCCAACAACTAGTGGGGGCCGGGGAGCAGTTCTTC
CDR3 protein: CASSQQLVGAGEQFF

D gene: TRBD2
CDR3 length: 16
J gene: TRBJ2-1
clone size: -
V gene: TRBV7-2
CDR3 DNA: TGTGCCAGCAGCTTAAGCCCGGGCGGGGGTACTCGAGAGCAGTTCTTC
CDR3 protein: CASSLSPGGGTREQFF

D gene: -
CDR3 length: 13
J gene: TRBJ1-1
clone size: -
V gene: TRBV6-5
CDR3 DNA: TGTGCCAGCAGTTACAGGAGGGAGACTGAAGCTTTCTTT
CDR3 protein: CASSYRRETEAFF

D gene: -
CDR3 length: 13
J gene: TRBJ1-2
clone size: -
V gene: TRBV27
CDR3 DNA: TGTGCCAGCAGCAAAGGCGGGATCAGTGGCTACACCTTC
CDR3 protein: CASSKGGISGYTF

D gene: TRBD1
CDR3 length: 15
J gene: TRBJ1-1
clone size: -
V gene: TRBV5-5
CDR3 DNA: TGTGCCAGCAGCTTGGTAGGGACAGGGAACACTGAAGCTTTCTTT
CDR3 protein: CASSLVGTGNTEAFF